These T cell receptor beta chains were read from a single sample in a study of T cells after posttransplantation cyclophosphamide. Clones were read by immunoSEQ multiplex PCR, and TCRdb kept only the in-frame ones, dropping some. The sample records roughly 30,000 clones, roughly 90% being singletons. The sequencing sample was made of PBMCs. The source of these receptors is a woman in her thirties or forties with a blood cancer, CMV-positive, and with a related stem cell donor. Both conserved end residues are part of each CDR3. A D gene is named only where the DNA matches it firmly. Size is omitted from some rows. Given values are once, few, many or a class for expanded clones.

V gene: TRBV10-3
clone size: -
J gene: TRBJ1-5
D gene: -
CDR3 DNA: TGTGCCATCAGTGAGTTGCACAGTAATCAGCCCCAGCATTTT
CDR3 protein: CAISELHSNQPQHF

V gene: TRBV19
clone size: -
J gene: TRBJ2-7
D gene: TRBD2
CDR3 DNA: TGTGCCAGTAGTATCATAGCGGGGGCCTACGAGCAGTACTTC
CDR3 protein: CASSIIAGAYEQYF

V gene: TRBV4-3
clone size: -
J gene: TRBJ1-2
D gene: TRBD1
CDR3 DNA: TGCGCCAGCAGCCACCAACAGGGGAACTATGGCTACACCTTC
CDR3 protein: CASSHQQGNYGYTF

V gene: TRBV19
clone size: few
J gene: TRBJ1-5
D gene: TRBD1
CDR3 DNA: TGTGCCAGTAGTACGCCTCGACAGGGCGGTCGCAATCAGCCCCAGCATTTT
CDR3 protein: CASSTPRQGGRNQPQHF

V gene: TRBV5-1
clone size: -
J gene: TRBJ2-3
D gene: -
CDR3 DNA: TGCGCCAGCAGGGTGGGGCCCTCCACAGATACGCAGTATTTT
CDR3 protein: CASRVGPSTDTQYF

V gene: TRBV4-1
clone size: -
J gene: TRBJ1-2
D gene: -
CDR3 DNA: TGCGCCAGCAGCCAAGTTGGTGGAGGACAGCGCTATGGCTACACCTTC
CDR3 protein: CASSQVGGGQRYGYTF

V gene: TRBV10-3
clone size: -
J gene: TRBJ2-7
D gene: -
CDR3 DNA: TGTGCCATCAGTGAAATGGCAGGTGACTACGAGCAGTACTTT
CDR3 protein: CAISEMAGDYEQYF

V gene: TRBV4-1
clone size: -
J gene: TRBJ1-1
D gene: -
CDR3 DNA: TGCGCCAGCAGCTCCAACCCGGGCACTGAAGCTTTCTTT
CDR3 protein: CASSSNPGTEAFF

V gene: TRBV7-6
clone size: -
J gene: TRBJ1-2
D gene: TRBD1
CDR3 DNA: TGTGCCAGCAGCTTAGCGAGGTTTTGGGACAGGGTCTATGGCTACACCTTC
CDR3 protein: CASSLARFWDRVYGYTF

V gene: TRBV4-3
clone size: -
J gene: TRBJ2-7
D gene: TRBD2
CDR3 DNA: TGCGCCAGCAGCCAAGATGTCGCTAGCGGGGGCCTCATGGGGGAGCAGTACTTC
CDR3 protein: CASSQDVASGGLMGEQYF

V gene: TRBV19
clone size: -
J gene: TRBJ1-5
D gene: -
CDR3 DNA: TGTGCCAGTAAACTACAGGGTGCAAAGCAGCCCCAGCATTTT
CDR3 protein: CASKLQGAKQPQHF

V gene: TRBV7-2
clone size: -
J gene: TRBJ2-1
D gene: TRBD2
CDR3 DNA: TGTGCCAGCAGCTTGTCTCTAGCGGGGGGTTTGTACAATGAGCAGTTCTTC
CDR3 protein: CASSLSLAGGLYNEQFF